These 21 T cell receptor beta chains came from one sample sequenced in a study of T-cell memory formation after mild COVID-19. A single record per CDR3 protein comes from TCRdb applying MiXCR to the 5' RACE reads. Here the sample spans around 500,000 distinct CDR3 sequences, roughly 18% being singletons. The sequenced sample was PBMCs or a T cell subset sorted from them (not recorded which). The receptors were sampled from an adult woman who had mild COVID-19 (a few samples of this study predate the infection). Cell type and time point are not known.

This chain uses TRBV7-2 with TRBJ2-5, with TRBD2 identical over 10 bases. The CDR3 sequence is 17 residues long. Trimming removed 5 bases from V and 3 bases from J; junction bases left unmatched: 12. From germline, CDR1 is SGHTA and CDR2 FQGNSA. CDR3 sequence: CASSRRAGGPSEETQYF. CDR3 nucleotide sequence: TGTGCCAGCAGCCGTAGAGCGGGAGGGCCCTCGGAAGAGACCCAGTACTTC.

J is TRBJ2-4 and V is TRBV27, with D unresolved. CDR1 and CDR2 from the germline V gene are MNHEY and SMNVEV (reference sequence). This CDR3 has 13 residues. V was cut by 4 bases and J by 12 bases, with 16 bases left in between. The CDR3 loop reads CASSSRVGGPQYF. The CDR3 coding sequence is TGTGCCAGCAGTTCCCGGGTGGGTGGGCCTCAGTACTTC.

This clonotype was counted a few times. The chain has TRBV6-5 and TRBJ2-1; 10 bases are a match to TRBD2. V gave up 6 bases and J gave up 1 base; unmatched junction bases: 6. This CDR3 is built from 16 residues. Germline CDR1 reads MNHEY; CDR2 reads SVGAGI. CDR3 sequence (DNA): TGTGCCAGCAGACTAGCGGGAACGTCGTCCTACAATGAGCAGTTCTTC. It yields the protein CASRLAGTSSYNEQFF.

The rearrangement uses TRBV7-2 and TRBJ2-1; maybe TRBD2 (6 bases). The germline CDR1 and CDR2 sequences are SGHTA and FQGNSA. V shed 2 bases and J shed 7 bases, with 12 bases lying between them. The CDR3 is 14 residues long. CDR3 coding DNA: TGTGCCAGCAGCTTATACGGGAGTGGTAATGAGCAGTTCTTC. This encodes CASSLYGSGNEQFF. Full variable domain (missing parts from reference TRBV7-2 and TRBJ2-1): GAGVSQSPSNKVTEKGKDVELRCDPISGHTALYWYRQSLGQGLEFLIYFQGNSAPDKSGLPSDRFSAERTGGSVSTLTIQRTQQEDSAVYLCASSLYGSGNEQFFGPGTRLTVL.

V and J are TRBV19 and TRBJ2-7, with 8 bases lining up with TRBD2. Germline loops: CDR1 LNHDA, CDR2 SQIVND (reference sequence). The CDR3 length is 15 residues. The V segment lost 3 bases and the J segment 3 bases; nucleotides outside the gene matches: 7. As DNA, the CDR3 is TGTGCCAGTAGTATTTTTAGCGGGAACCACTACGAGCAGTACTTC. It translates to CASSIFSGNHYEQYF. The variable domain in full, with the rest retrieved from reference TRBV19 and TRBJ2-7, is DGGITQSPKYLFRKEGQNVTLSCEQNLNHDAMYWYRQDPGQGLRLIYYSQIVNDFQKGDIAEGYSVSREKKESFPLTVTSAQKNPTAFYLCASSIFSGNHYEQYFGPGTRLTVT.

This clonotype has a count of ten or more. J is TRBJ2-7 and V is TRBV7-9, with TRBD1 identical over 8 bases. The CDR3 is 15 residues long. With 7 bases clipped from V and 4 bases from J, the junction kept 12 bases outside the gene matches. Per the germline V gene, CDR1 is SEHNR and CDR2 is FQNEAQ (reference sequence). The CDR3 region has the DNA TGTGCCAGCAACTCTGAGGGCAGGGGGCTTTACGAGCAGTACTTC. It translates to CASNSEGRGLYEQYF.

This clonotype was counted a few times. The chain employs TRBV19 and TRBJ2-1; the match to TRBD2 covers 13 bases. Trimming at V came to 3 bases and at J to 13 bases, leaving 12 bases not matched to a gene. The CDR3 consists of 16 residues. Germline CDR1 reads LNHDA; CDR2 reads SQIVND (reference sequence). The CDR3 sequence: CASSIYRTSGRGEQFF. CDR3 coding DNA: TGTGCCAGTAGTATCTATAGGACTAGCGGGAGAGGGGAACAGTTCTTC.

This clonotype was seen a few times. CDR3 nucleotides: TGTGCCAGCAGCGTAGGAGGCAGAAATTATGGCTACACCTTC. Protein product: CASSVGGRNYGYTF. The chain uses TRBV9 and TRBJ1-2; D not resolved. The CDR3 has 14 residues. CDR1 is SGDLS and CDR2 is YYNGEE in the germline V gene. The V and J ends lost 0 bases and 5 bases respectively, with 11 bases between them. The whole variable domain, remainder taken from reference TRBV9 and TRBJ1-2, is DSGVTQTPKHLITATGQRVTLRCSPRSGDLSVYWYQQSLDQGLQFLIQYYNGEERAKGNILERFSAQQFPDLHSELNLSSLELGDSALYFCASSVGGRNYGYTFGSGTRLTVV.

V is TRBV27 and J is TRBJ2-7; tentatively, D is TRBD1 (5 bases). This CDR3 spans 17 amino acids. V lost 2 bases, J lost 2 bases, and 19 bases lay in between. Germline CDR1 reads MNHEY; CDR2 reads SMNVEV (reference sequence). The CDR3 protein is CASSLHPDSANAYEQYF. The CDR3 DNA sequence: TGTGCCAGCAGTTTACATCCTGACAGCGCGAACGCCTACGAGCAGTACTTC.

The chain couples TRBV20-1 to TRBJ2-2; 12 bases line up with TRBD2. Germline assignment: CDR1 DFQATT and CDR2 SNEGSKA (reference sequence). After removal of 2 bases from V and 6 bases from J, the junction contained 1 base not matched to a gene. The CDR3 contains 14 residues. The DNA for the CDR3 is TGCAGTGCTAGACTAGCGGGGGGGCCCGGGGAGCTGTTTTTT. This codes for CSARLAGGPGELFF.

This clonotype was seen more than once but under ten times. The V gene is TRBV7-6, the J gene TRBJ2-3; 13 bases match TRBD2. The trim removed 2 bases at V and 2 bases at J, leaving 4 bases unmatched. Germline V gene lookup returns CDR1 SGHVS and CDR2 FNYEAQ. The CDR3 has 17 residues. CDR3 DNA: TGTGCCAGCAGCTTACCGGGACTAGCGGGATTCACAGATACGCAGTATTTT. This sequence encodes CASSLPGLAGFTDTQYF.

This clonotype occurred a few times. The chain links TRBV5-1 to TRBJ1-6; D is ambiguous. This CDR3 spans 14 amino acids. The germline V gene has CDR1 SGHRS and CDR2 YFSETQ. The V gene lost 1 base and the J gene lost 6 bases, with 8 bases spanning the gap. The CDR3 nucleotides read TGCGCCAGCAGCTTGCCGGAGGCTAATTCACCCCTCCACTTT. Amino acid sequence: CASSLPEANSPLHF.

This clonotype appeared a few times. The V gene is TRBV4-1, the J gene TRBJ2-3; 12 bases fit TRBD2. The CDR3 is made up of 18 amino acids. Germline CDR1 and CDR2: MGHRA and YSYEKL. The ends lost 3 bases at V and 2 bases at J; junction bases unmatched: 9. DNA for the CDR3: TGCGCCAGCAGCCAGACTAGCGGGGGCGTACGAGCCACAGATACGCAGTATTTT. It yields the protein CASSQTSGGVRATDTQYF.

The J gene is TRBJ2-7, the V gene TRBV7-9; D might be TRBD2 (6 bases). Germline V CDR1 and CDR2: SEHNR, FQNEAQ (reference sequence). V lost 5 bases and J 2 bases, leaving 13 bases between the germline ends. This CDR3 spans 14 amino acids. The CDR3 spells CASSPPGTAYEQYF. The CDR3 DNA reads as TGTGCCAGCAGCCCGCCGGGGACTGCCTACGAGCAGTACTTC.

This clonotype was seen more than once but under ten times. V is TRBV4-1 and J is TRBJ1-6; D uncertain. Trimming stripped 4 bases from V and 10 bases from J, with 14 bases between. This CDR3 comprises 14 residues. The V gene's germline CDR1 is MGHRA and CDR2 YSYEKL. CDR3 residues: CASSPTPGASPLHF. CDR3 sequence (DNA): TGCGCCAGCAGCCCCACCCCGGGAGCCTCACCCCTCCACTTT.

This chain links TRBV18 with TRBJ1-3, with no clear D. CDR1 and CDR2 from the germline V gene are KGHSH and LQKENI. The CDR3 is made up of 14 amino acids. Trimming took 8 bases from V and 1 from J, leaving 12 bases between them. CDR3 amino acids: CASVEVPSGNTIYF. For the CDR3, the DNA is TGTGCCAGCGTCGAAGTTCCTTCTGGAAACACCATATATTTT.

This clonotype was seen only a few times. The rearrangement uses TRBV7-6 and TRBJ2-1; 11 bases align to TRBD2. CDR3 size: 18 residues. Germline loops: CDR1 SGHVS, CDR2 FNYEAQ. V lost 3 bases to trimming and J lost 0 bases; unmatched junction nucleotides: 7. The CDR3 DNA follows: TGTGCCAGCAGCTTGGAAAGACTAGCGGGGAGCTCCTACAATGAGCAGTTCTTC. Encoded protein: CASSLERLAGSSYNEQFF.

This clonotype has ten or more counts. The rearrangement links TRBV5-1 to TRBJ2-7, with 9 bases identical to TRBD1. CDR1 and CDR2 from the germline V gene are SGHRS and YFSETQ. Trimming removed 3 bases from V and 3 bases from J; junction bases left unmatched: 1. The CDR3 is 13 amino acids. CDR3 sequence: CASSSDRGYEQYF. The DNA for the CDR3 is TGCGCCAGCAGCTCGGACAGGGGCTACGAGCAGTACTTC. The entire variable domain, with the rest obtained from reference TRBV5-1 and TRBJ2-7, is as follows: KAGVTQTPRYLIKTRGQQVTLSCSPISGHRSVSWYQQTPGQGLQFLFEYFSETQRNKGNFPGRFSGRQFSNSRSEMNVSTLELGDSALYLCASSSDRGYEQYFGPGTRLTVT.

This clonotype occurred a few times. This chain connects TRBV12-3 or TRBV12-4 to TRBJ2-5; 7 bases are a match to TRBD2. The CDR3 consists of 14 residues. Trimming removed 7 bases from V and 4 bases from J; junction bases left unmatched: 9. This CDR3 is CASTPGLAVETQYF. In DNA, the CDR3 is TGTGCCAGCACCCCGGGGCTAGCGGTAGAGACCCAGTACTTC.

This clonotype came up a few times. This chain uses TRBV12-3 or TRBV12-4 with TRBJ2-7; 8 bases agree with TRBD2. The CDR3 totals 15 residues. The J segment lost 0 bases and the V segment lost 2 bases, leaving 3 bases of the junction unmatched. The CDR3 nucleotides read TGTGCCAGCAGTTTAAGCGGGGGAGCCTCCTACGAGCAGTACTTC. It codes for CASSLSGGASYEQYF.

The rearrangement joins TRBV4-1 to TRBJ2-1; possible D gene TRBD2, 5 bases. Germline V gene data show CDR1 as MGHRA and CDR2 as YSYEKL. The CDR3 has 11 amino acids. V lost 3 bases, J lost 10 bases, and 7 bases lay in between. Written as DNA, the CDR3 is TGCGCCAGCAGCCACCGAGGGGAGCAGTTCTTC. Protein sequence: CASSHRGEQFF.